Sequencing of this T cell receptor (beta chain) was carried out in a study of graft-versus-host responses after intestinal transplantation. To note about this clone: Antigen specificity is unknown.

The CDR3 has 13 residues. The V gene's germline CDR1 is SGHTA and CDR2 FQGNSA. The V and J ends lost 1 base and 5 bases, in that order; junction bases with no gene match: 1. Profiling relied on immunoSEQ multiplex PCR, and the TCRdb table lists in-frame clones only, not all of them. The repertoire includes 80,000 to 85,000 clones, 91% of them detected once, and over 0.095% sits in the top ten. The V call is TRBV7-2, the J call TRBJ1-1; 7 positions agree with TRBD1. The source material was unstimulated CD4+ T cells sorted from spleen or lymph node cells, sampled before intestinal transplant. This sequence originates from a human donor who received an intestinal transplant. The CDR3 DNA sequence: TGTGCCAGCAGCTTAGTCAGGGGGACTGAAGCTTTCTTT. Amino acid sequence: CASSLVRGTEAFF.